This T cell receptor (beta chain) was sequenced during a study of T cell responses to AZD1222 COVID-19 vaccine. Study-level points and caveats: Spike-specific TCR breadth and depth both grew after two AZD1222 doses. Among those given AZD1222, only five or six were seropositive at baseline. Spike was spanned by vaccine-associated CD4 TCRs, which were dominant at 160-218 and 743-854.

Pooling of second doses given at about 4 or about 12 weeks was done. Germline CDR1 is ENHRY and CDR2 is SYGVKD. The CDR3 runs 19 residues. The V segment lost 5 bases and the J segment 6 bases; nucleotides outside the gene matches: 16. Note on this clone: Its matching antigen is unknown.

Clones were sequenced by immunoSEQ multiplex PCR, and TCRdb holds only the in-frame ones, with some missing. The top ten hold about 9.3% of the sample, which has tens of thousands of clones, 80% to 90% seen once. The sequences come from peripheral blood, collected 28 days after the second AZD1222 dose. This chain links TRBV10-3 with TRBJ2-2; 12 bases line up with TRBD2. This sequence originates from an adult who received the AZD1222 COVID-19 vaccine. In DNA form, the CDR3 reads TGTGCCATCAGTCCATTCCAGGGGGCCGGGACTAGCGGGTCCGGGGAGCTGTTTTTT. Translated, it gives CAISPFQGAGTSGSGELFF.